This is a list of T cell receptor beta chains from one sample in a study of shared clonotypes between healthy human individuals. Libraries were prepared by immunoSEQ multiplex PCR; TCRdb keeps only in-frame clonotypes and omits some of them. The sample lists some 600,000 clones; approximately 96% were seen once. Sequencing was performed on naive CD8+ T cells sorted from blood. These receptors came from a woman aged 25 to 39 in good health. The CDR3 runs from the conserved cysteine through the conserved F or W. A D gene is named only where the DNA matches it firmly. The size field is filled for only some rows; it gives once, few, many or a size class.

d_call: TRBD2; j_call: TRBJ2-3; v_call: TRBV19; clone_size: NA; cdr3_aa: CASSIGLAGANTQYF; cdr3_nt: TGTGCCAGTAGTATTGGACTAGCGGGAGCGAATACGCAGTATTTT
d_call: NA; j_call: TRBJ2-5; v_call: TRBV7-9; clone_size: NA; cdr3_aa: CASSDTVQETQYF; cdr3_nt: TGTGCCAGCAGCGATACTGTACAAGAGACCCAGTACTTC
d_call: NA; j_call: TRBJ2-1; v_call: TRBV25-1; clone_size: NA; cdr3_aa: CASSEYRTVNEQFF; cdr3_nt: TGTGCCAGCAGTGAATACCGAACGGTCAATGAGCAGTTCTTC
d_call: TRBD1; j_call: TRBJ2-1; v_call: TRBV28; clone_size: NA; cdr3_aa: CASSLVQGINEQFF; cdr3_nt: TGTGCCAGCAGTTTAGTACAGGGGATTAATGAGCAGTTCTTC
d_call: NA; j_call: TRBJ2-7; v_call: TRBV2; clone_size: NA; cdr3_aa: CASSGGSGYYEQYF; cdr3_nt: TGTGCCAGCAGTGGGGGTAGCGGATACTACGAGCAGTACTTC
d_call: TRBD1; j_call: TRBJ1-5; v_call: TRBV6-1; clone_size: NA; cdr3_aa: CASSTPRDSNLPQHF; cdr3_nt: TGTGCCAGCAGTACTCCCCGGGACAGCAATCTGCCCCAGCATTTT
d_call: NA; j_call: TRBJ2-7; v_call: TRBV4-2; clone_size: NA; cdr3_aa: CASSPPGSPNPYYEQYF; cdr3_nt: TGTGCCAGCAGCCCACCCGGTAGTCCGAACCCCTACTACGAGCAGTACTTC
d_call: TRBD2; j_call: TRBJ2-1; v_call: TRBV28; clone_size: once; cdr3_aa: CASSLFRGSKNEQFF; cdr3_nt: TGTGCCAGCAGTTTATTCCGCGGGAGTAAAAATGAGCAGTTCTTC
d_call: NA; j_call: TRBJ2-7; v_call: TRBV27; clone_size: NA; cdr3_aa: CASRRDTSYEQYF; cdr3_nt: TGTGCCAGCAGGAGGGACACGTCCTACGAGCAGTACTTC
d_call: NA; j_call: TRBJ2-7; v_call: TRBV28; clone_size: NA; cdr3_aa: CASSPVDSYEQYF; cdr3_nt: TGTGCCAGCAGTCCTGTCGACAGCTACGAGCAGTACTTC
d_call: TRBD2; j_call: TRBJ2-1; v_call: TRBV4-1; clone_size: once; cdr3_aa: CASGVAGGPPDEQFF; cdr3_nt: TGCGCCAGCGGGGTGGCGGGAGGACCTCCAGATGAGCAGTTCTTC
d_call: NA; j_call: TRBJ2-7; v_call: TRBV11-2; clone_size: once; cdr3_aa: CASSLDFRLTIYEQYF; cdr3_nt: TGTGCCAGCAGCTTAGACTTTCGGCTAACTATCTACGAGCAGTACTTC
d_call: NA; j_call: TRBJ1-1; v_call: TRBV28; clone_size: NA; cdr3_aa: CASTSDREAFF; cdr3_nt: TGTGCCAGCACTTCGGACAGAGAAGCTTTCTTT
d_call: TRBD1; j_call: TRBJ1-1; v_call: TRBV9; clone_size: NA; cdr3_aa: CASSAYETGQDTEAFF; cdr3_nt: TGTGCCAGCAGCGCCTACGAGACAGGGCAGGACACTGAAGCTTTCTTT
d_call: NA; j_call: TRBJ2-1; v_call: TRBV13; clone_size: NA; cdr3_aa: CASSWLGGAKNEQFF; cdr3_nt: TGTGCCAGCAGCTGGTTGGGCGGGGCTAAGAATGAGCAGTTCTTC
d_call: NA; j_call: TRBJ1-5; v_call: TRBV6-5; clone_size: few; cdr3_aa: CASRAYSNQPQHF; cdr3_nt: TGTGCCAGCAGGGCTTATAGCAATCAGCCCCAGCATTTT
d_call: TRBD2; j_call: TRBJ2-1; v_call: TRBV28; clone_size: NA; cdr3_aa: CASSQTSERDNEQFF; cdr3_nt: TGTGCCAGCAGCCAGACTAGCGAAAGGGACAATGAGCAGTTCTTC
d_call: TRBD1; j_call: TRBJ2-7; v_call: TRBV7-8; clone_size: NA; cdr3_aa: CASSRRTGESYEQYF; cdr3_nt: TGTGCCAGCAGCAGGCGGACAGGGGAGTCATACGAGCAGTACTTC
d_call: NA; j_call: TRBJ1-5; v_call: TRBV27; clone_size: NA; cdr3_aa: CASSLQGNQPQHF; cdr3_nt: TGTGCCAGCAGTTTACAGGGCAATCAGCCCCAGCATTTT
d_call: NA; j_call: TRBJ2-5; v_call: TRBV27; clone_size: NA; cdr3_aa: CASRTTVYQETQYF; cdr3_nt: TGTGCCAGCAGAACAACAGTGTACCAAGAGACCCAGTACTTC
d_call: NA; j_call: TRBJ2-1; v_call: TRBV27; clone_size: NA; cdr3_aa: CASSPRGSFDNEQFF; cdr3_nt: TGTGCCAGCAGTCCCCGCGGTTCTTTTGACAATGAGCAGTTCTTC
d_call: TRBD1; j_call: TRBJ2-7; v_call: TRBV19; clone_size: NA; cdr3_aa: CASSSRDRTTYEQYF; cdr3_nt: TGTGCCAGTAGCTCTCGGGACAGGACTACCTACGAGCAGTACTTC
d_call: NA; j_call: TRBJ1-5; v_call: TRBV15; clone_size: NA; cdr3_aa: CATSRELGAAQPQHF; cdr3_nt: TGTGCCACCAGCAGAGAGTTGGGGGCCGCTCAGCCCCAGCATTTT
d_call: TRBD2; j_call: TRBJ2-3; v_call: TRBV5-4; clone_size: NA; cdr3_aa: CASSFVPMQWEGSSTDTQYF; cdr3_nt: TGTGCCAGCAGCTTTGTTCCAATGCAATGGGAGGGGTCTAGCACAGATACGCAGTATTTT
d_call: NA; j_call: TRBJ2-1; v_call: TRBV6-4; clone_size: NA; cdr3_aa: CASSSHTRDEQFF; cdr3_nt: TGTGCCAGCAGCTCACATACGAGGGATGAGCAGTTCTTC
d_call: NA; j_call: TRBJ2-3; v_call: TRBV21-1; clone_size: NA; cdr3_aa: CANSFKGGGDTQYF; cdr3_nt: TGTGCCAACTCCTTCAAGGGAGGGGGAGATACGCAGTATTTT
d_call: TRBD1; j_call: TRBJ2-1; v_call: TRBV13; clone_size: NA; cdr3_aa: CASSPGQHNEQFF; cdr3_nt: TGTGCCAGCAGTCCGGGACAGCACAATGAGCAGTTCTTC
d_call: NA; j_call: TRBJ1-5; v_call: TRBV7-7; clone_size: NA; cdr3_aa: CASSLVSDLRPLNQPQHF; cdr3_nt: TGTGCCAGCAGCTTAGTTTCGGATCTCCGGCCCCTCAATCAGCCCCAGCATTTT
d_call: TRBD2; j_call: TRBJ2-1; v_call: TRBV14; clone_size: NA; cdr3_aa: CASSHGLAGAYNEQFF; cdr3_nt: TGTGCCAGCAGCCACGGACTAGCGGGAGCCTACAATGAGCAGTTCTTC
d_call: TRBD1; j_call: TRBJ2-7; v_call: TRBV25-1; clone_size: NA; cdr3_aa: CASSETGSYEQYF; cdr3_nt: TGTGCCAGCAGTGAGACAGGGTCCTACGAGCAGTACTTC
d_call: NA; j_call: TRBJ2-7; v_call: TRBV27; clone_size: NA; cdr3_aa: CATLSSASYEQYF; cdr3_nt: TGTGCCACCCTGAGTAGCGCGTCCTACGAGCAGTACTTC
d_call: TRBD1; j_call: TRBJ2-7; v_call: TRBV19; clone_size: NA; cdr3_aa: CASSIVDRDYEQYF; cdr3_nt: TGTGCCAGTAGTATCGTTGACAGGGACTACGAGCAGTACTTC
d_call: NA; j_call: TRBJ2-3; v_call: TRBV28; clone_size: once; cdr3_aa: CASSLTGGTDTQYF; cdr3_nt: TGTGCCAGCAGCCTTACAGGTGGCACAGATACGCAGTATTTT
d_call: TRBD2; j_call: TRBJ2-1; v_call: TRBV9; clone_size: NA; cdr3_aa: CASSVAAGRGEYNEQFF; cdr3_nt: TGTGCCAGCAGCGTAGCTGCCGGTCGGGGGGAATACAATGAGCAGTTCTTC
d_call: TRBD2; j_call: TRBJ2-2; v_call: TRBV28; clone_size: NA; cdr3_aa: CASSLTLLGSGGHTGELFF; cdr3_nt: TGTGCCAGCAGTTTAACCCTCCTGGGGAGCGGGGGACACACCGGGGAGCTGTTTTTT
d_call: TRBD1; j_call: TRBJ2-3; v_call: TRBV6-6; clone_size: NA; cdr3_aa: CASSPRTGASTDTQYF; cdr3_nt: TGTGCCAGCAGTCCGCGGACAGGTGCTAGCACAGATACGCAGTATTTT
d_call: NA; j_call: TRBJ2-1; v_call: TRBV13; clone_size: once; cdr3_aa: CASSLSTFGEQFF; cdr3_nt: TGTGCCAGCAGCTTGTCTACTTTCGGGGAGCAGTTCTTC
d_call: NA; j_call: TRBJ1-2; v_call: TRBV29-1; clone_size: NA; cdr3_aa: CSAEAGGWGYTF; cdr3_nt: TGCAGCGCGGAAGCGGGGGGCTGGGGCTACACCTTC
d_call: NA; j_call: TRBJ1-5; v_call: TRBV2; clone_size: NA; cdr3_aa: CASSEETGPRNQPQHF; cdr3_nt: TGTGCCAGCAGTGAAGAGACAGGTCCCCGAAATCAGCCCCAGCATTTT
d_call: TRBD2; j_call: TRBJ2-7; v_call: TRBV4-1; clone_size: once; cdr3_aa: CASSLLHHRLAGPYEQYF; cdr3_nt: TGCGCCAGCAGCCTTCTCCACCACCGACTAGCGGGACCCTACGAGCAGTACTTC
d_call: TRBD2; j_call: TRBJ2-6; v_call: TRBV2; clone_size: once; cdr3_aa: CASGAWLVAGRTGANVLTF; cdr3_nt: TGTGCCAGCGGGGCGTGGTTGGTAGCGGGGCGGACTGGGGCCAACGTCCTGACTTTC
d_call: NA; j_call: TRBJ2-7; v_call: TRBV9; clone_size: NA; cdr3_aa: CASSVGPSYEQYF; cdr3_nt: TGTGCCAGCAGCGTAGGGCCCTCCTACGAGCAGTACTTC
d_call: TRBD1; j_call: TRBJ1-2; v_call: TRBV27; clone_size: NA; cdr3_aa: CASSRGTGGNYGYTF; cdr3_nt: TGTGCCAGCAGCCGCGGGACAGGGGGTAACTATGGCTACACCTTC
d_call: NA; j_call: TRBJ1-4; v_call: TRBV9; clone_size: NA; cdr3_aa: CASSVEGTTNEKLFF; cdr3_nt: TGTGCCAGCAGCGTAGAAGGGACGACTAATGAAAAACTGTTTTTT
d_call: NA; j_call: TRBJ2-7; v_call: TRBV19; clone_size: NA; cdr3_aa: CASSIGAEYEQYF; cdr3_nt: TGTGCCAGTAGTATCGGGGCTGAATACGAGCAGTACTTC
d_call: NA; j_call: TRBJ1-6; v_call: TRBV16; clone_size: once; cdr3_aa: CASSPDRIYNSPLHF; cdr3_nt: TGTGCCAGCAGCCCAGACAGGATCTATAATTCACCCCTCCACTTT